One sample yielded the 25 T cell receptor beta chains listed below, sequenced in a study of CD8 T cells in ankylosing spondylitis. Study-level points and caveats: One TCR beta motif, made up of roughly 8 highly homologous variants, appeared characteristic of ankylosing spondylitis blood.

TCRdb itself ran the 5' RACE reads through MiXCR, one entry per CDR3 protein. The sample carries about 460,000 distinct CDR3 sequences, roughly 5.2% recorded once. These receptors have no identified antigens. The material sequenced was blood, either unsorted or a sorted T cell fraction (not recorded which). The receptor source for this set is a male donor with ankylosing spondylitis.

The chain uses TRBV6-5 and TRBJ2-7; the D gene is possibly TRBD2 (5 bases). Germline CDR1 is MNHEY and CDR2 is SVGAGI. Deletions cut 6 bases from V and 2 bases from J, with 14 bases between. The CDR3 consists of 14 residues. CDR3 protein: CASSYAGLTYEQYF. In nucleotides, the CDR3 is TGTGCCAGCAGCTACGCGGGCTTGACCTACGAGCAGTACTTC.

This clonotype was recorded many times. The gene calls are TRBV5-1 and TRBJ1-1; D unresolved. V gave up 2 bases and J gave up 6 bases, with 17 bases separating them. CDR1 and CDR2 (germline): SGHRS, YFSETQ. The CDR3 is 15 residues long. The CDR3: CASSFTAGRVAEAFF. The CDR3 region has the DNA TGCGCCAGCAGCTTTACGGCGGGGAGGGTCGCTGAAGCTTTCTTT.

This clonotype occurred many times. The genes are TRBV6-1 and TRBJ2-7; D is possibly TRBD2 (6 bases). Trimming pared 6 bases from V and 7 bases from J, leaving 22 bases between. Germline assignment: CDR1 MNHNS and CDR2 SASEGT. This CDR3 has 15 residues. The CDR3 region is CASSPGLLLTGEQYF. CDR3 nucleotide sequence: TGTGCCAGCAGCCCGGGACTGCTCCTCACCGGGGAGCAGTACTTC.

This clonotype was observed many times. The chain's CDR3 is CASSQKPGLGSPLHF. The CDR3 region has the DNA TGTGCCAGCAGCCAAAAACCGGGACTAGGTTCACCCCTCCACTTT. The chain is built from TRBV7-6 and TRBJ1-6; possible D gene TRBD1, 5 bases. V was trimmed by 5 bases and J by 9 bases, leaving 17 bases between them. Germline-derived CDR1 and CDR2 are SGHVS and FNYEAQ. CDR3 length: 15 residues.

This clonotype was counted ten times or more. The V gene is TRBV20-1, the J gene TRBJ2-7; D is perhaps TRBD1 or TRBD2 (5 bases each). The CDR3 totals 16 residues. Trimming pared 5 bases from V and 4 bases from J, leaving 24 bases between. Germline assignment: CDR1 DFQATT and CDR2 SNEGSKA (reference sequence). Written as DNA, the CDR3 is TGCAGTGCTTTGGACACGCTCCGGCTACGAGGGTACGAGCAGTACTTC. It yields the protein CSALDTLRLRGYEQYF.

This clonotype has a handful of counts. The rearrangement joins TRBV14 to TRBJ1-5; 9 bases match TRBD1. The CDR3 totals 17 residues. The V gene end was trimmed by 2 bases and the J gene end by 5 bases; junction bases not matched to a gene: 10. Germline V gene data show CDR1 as SGHDN and CDR2 as FVKESK. The CDR3 region is CASSQPTRGQGHQPQHF. The CDR3, as DNA: TGTGCCAGCAGCCAACCAACCCGAGGACAGGGGCATCAGCCCCAGCATTTT.

This clonotype was seen ten or more times. The V gene is TRBV20-1, the J gene TRBJ2-1; D possibly corresponds to TRBD2 (7 bases). Trimming pared 1 base from V and 0 bases from J, leaving 10 bases between. Germline V gives CDR1 DFQATT, CDR2 SNEGSKA (reference sequence). The CDR3 has 15 residues. This CDR3 is CSARGGGGSYNEQFF. Written as DNA, the CDR3 is TGCAGTGCTAGAGGCGGGGGCGGCTCCTACAATGAGCAGTTCTTC.

This clonotype has a count of ten or more. The chain joins TRBV6-5 to TRBJ2-7; possibly TRBD2 for D (6 bases). The CDR3 has 15 amino acids. Germline V gene sequence: CDR1 MNHEY, CDR2 SVGAGI. Trimming left V 0 bases short and J 5 bases short, with 14 bases between. The CDR3 sequence is CASSYSDGRVDEQYF. The CDR3 DNA is TGTGCCAGCAGTTACTCGGACGGGAGAGTAGACGAGCAGTACTTC.

This clonotype showed up many times. The rearrangement uses TRBV9 and TRBJ2-3, with D hard to call. V gave up 4 bases and J gave up 4 bases, with 7 bases separating them. The CDR3 is 12 residues long. CDR1 and CDR2 from the germline V gene are SGDLS and YYNGEE. In DNA form, the CDR3 reads TGTGCCAGCAGCCTGCCCTCAGATACGCAGTATTTT. Amino acids: CASSLPSDTQYF.

This clonotype was seen many times. V and J are TRBV6-1 and TRBJ2-1; D perhaps matches TRBD1 (5 bases). CDR1 is MNHNS and CDR2 is SASEGT in the germline V gene. The V gene lost 1 base and the J gene lost 4 bases, with 20 bases spanning the gap. The CDR3 loop spans 18 amino acids. CDR3 DNA sequence: TGTGCCAGCAGTGAAGGGGCGGTGCGGAAGGGGCGATACAATGAGCAGTTCTTC. It is translated as CASSEGAVRKGRYNEQFF.

In this sample, this clonotype turned up many times. The chain combines TRBV20-1 with TRBJ2-1, with 15 bases fitting TRBD2. V was clipped by 5 bases and J by 4 bases; unmatched bases: 9. The CDR3 is made up of 17 amino acids. Germline V gene lookup returns CDR1 DFQATT and CDR2 SNEGSKA (reference sequence). CDR3 nucleotides: TGCAGTGCTCAAGGACTAGCGGGAGGGCCGGGGTACAATGAGCAGTTCTTC. This gives the protein CSAQGLAGGPGYNEQFF.

Ten or more counts support this clonotype. The chain employs TRBV27 and TRBJ2-3; TRBD2 agrees at 10 bases. J lost 1 base, V lost 6 bases, and 4 bases had no gene match. The germline V gene has CDR1 MNHEY and CDR2 SMNVEV (reference sequence). The CDR3 totals 15 residues. CDR3 coding DNA: TGTGCCAGCAGCCGGGGGACTAGCGGCACAGATACGCAGTATTTT. As protein: CASSRGTSGTDTQYF.

In this sample, this clonotype turned up a few times. This rearrangement joins TRBV5-1 to TRBJ2-3; weak D call: TRBD1 (6 bases). Deletions cut 2 bases from V and 4 bases from J, with 11 bases between. The CDR3 length is 14 residues. Germline CDR1 and CDR2: SGHRS and YFSETQ. CDR3 DNA sequence: TGCGCCAGCAGCTTCGGCAGGGGATCAGATACGCAGTATTTT. This gives the protein CASSFGRGSDTQYF.

This clonotype has a count of ten or more. The V gene is TRBV11-1, the J gene TRBJ1-4, with 9 bases fitting TRBD1. With 5 bases clipped from V and 6 bases from J, the junction kept 19 bases outside the gene matches. The CDR3 consists of 19 residues. The germline V gene has CDR1 SGHAT and CDR2 FQDESV (reference sequence). The CDR3: CASSTNRDRDYGTDEKLFF. CDR3 in DNA: TGTGCCAGCAGCACCAACCGGGACAGGGATTACGGAACGGATGAAAAACTGTTTTTT. Complete variable domain (other parts from reference TRBV11-1 and TRBJ1-4): EAEVAQSPRYKITEKSQAVAFWCDPISGHATLYWYRQILGQGPELLVQFQDESVVDDSQLPKDRFSAERLKGVDSTLKIQPAELGDSAMYLCASSTNRDRDYGTDEKLFFGSGTQLSVL.

In this sample, this clonotype turned up many times. The chain carries TRBV4-1 and TRBJ2-5; the D gene is possibly TRBD2 (5 bases). Germline values: CDR1 MGHRA, CDR2 YSYEKL. Trimming shortened V by 3 bases and J by 2 bases, and 13 bases separated the two germline ends. This CDR3 is built from 15 residues. CDR3 residues: CASSQTLGRQETQYF. DNA of the CDR3: TGCGCCAGCAGCCAGACACTAGGGCGGCAAGAGACCCAGTACTTC.

Many counts were recorded for this clonotype. This chain connects TRBV4-2 to TRBJ1-2, with a possible D match to TRBD1 (5 bases). The CDR3 is 13 amino acids. Trimming removed 1 base from V and 4 bases from J, with 7 bases in between. CDR1 LGHNA and CDR2 YNFKEQ come from the germline V gene. CDR3 amino acids: CASSQGQFYGYTF. CDR3 nucleotides: TGTGCCAGCAGCCAAGGACAGTTCTATGGCTACACCTTC.

The table lists this clonotype with many counts. The chain is built from TRBV4-2 and TRBJ1-4, with 10 bases aligning to TRBD1. The V segment lost 1 base and the J segment 5 bases; nucleotides outside the gene matches: 10. Per germline, CDR1 LGHNA and CDR2 YNFKEQ. The CDR3 runs 18 residues. The CDR3 loop reads CASSQATGGDAANEKLFF. The CDR3, as DNA: TGTGCCAGCAGCCAAGCGACAGGGGGCGATGCGGCGAATGAAAAACTGTTTTTT.

This clonotype appeared many times. V is TRBV12-3 or TRBV12-4 and J is TRBJ2-7; a weak D match, TRBD1 (6 bases). This CDR3 spans 13 amino acids. V lost 8 bases to trimming and J lost 5 bases, with 16 bases between them. This chain's CDR3 is CASARGLLDEQYF. CDR3 in DNA: TGTGCCAGCGCCAGGGGCTTGTTAGACGAGCAGTACTTC.

This clonotype was picked up many times. The chain is built from TRBV10-3 and TRBJ1-2, with D perhaps matching TRBD1 (5 bases). CDR1 and CDR2 from the germline V gene are ENHRY and SYGVKD. CDR3 size: 12 residues. The ends were cut back, 11 bases at V and 2 bases at J, with 12 bases in the middle. The CDR3 DNA reads TGTGCCGTCCGGGACGCAAACTATGGCTACACCTTC. The encoded protein is CAVRDANYGYTF.

Many counts were recorded for this clonotype. This chain links TRBV5-1 with TRBJ2-1; 7 bases are shared with TRBD1. In germline, CDR1 is SGHRS, CDR2 YFSETQ. The CDR3 spans 12 residues. Germline trimming cut 0 bases from V and 15 bases from J; bases unmatched to any gene: 6. The CDR3 is CASSLETGSRFF. As DNA, the CDR3 is TGCGCCAGCAGCTTGGAGACAGGGTCCCGGTTCTTC. The full variable domain, with the rest looked up from reference TRBV5-1 and TRBJ2-1, is KAGVTQTPRYLIKTRGQQVTLSCSPISGHRSVSWYQQTPGQGLQFLFEYFSETQRNKGNFPGRFSGRQFSNSRSEMNVSTLELGDSALYLCASSLETGSRFFGPGTRLTVL.

At least ten counts were recorded for this clonotype. The V and J genes are TRBV4-3 and TRBJ2-1; TRBD2 is a possible D gene (6 bases). Trimming stripped 0 bases from V and 7 bases from J, with 16 bases between. CDR1 LGHNA and CDR2 YSLEER come from the germline V gene. This CDR3 is 16 amino acids long. CDR3 region: CASSQDAREYGNEQFF. The DNA of the CDR3 is TGCGCCAGCAGCCAAGACGCCCGGGAGTATGGGAATGAGCAGTTCTTC.

This clonotype has a count of ten or more. The genes are TRBV29-1 and TRBJ2-7; the D gene is possibly TRBD1 (5 bases). V lost 6 bases and J lost 2, with 14 bases in between. Germline V gene sequence: CDR1 SQVTM, CDR2 ANQGSEA. This CDR3 comprises 13 residues. CDR3 DNA sequence: TGCAGCGTCCTTACCGACAGAACCTACGAGCAGTACTTC. Protein product: CSVLTDRTYEQYF.

This clonotype was seen at least ten times. The gene calls are TRBV7-3 and TRBJ1-1, with TRBD1 matching over 7 bases. CDR1 and CDR2 from the germline V gene are SGHTA and FQGTGA. The trim removed 5 bases at V and 8 bases at J, leaving 14 bases unmatched. The CDR3 spans 15 residues. The CDR3 region has the DNA TGTGCCAGCAGCCTAGACCCAGGGGGACTACCAGAAGCTTTCTTT. It yields the protein CASSLDPGGLPEAFF.

This clonotype turned up a few times. This chain connects TRBV12-3 or TRBV12-4 to TRBJ2-5; possible D gene TRBD2, 7 bases. The CDR3 runs to 19 residues. The ends were cut back, 0 bases at V and 1 base at J, with 21 bases in the middle. Here the CDR3 DNA reads TGTGCCAGCAGTTTAGCGCTGTTGGGGGGGCGAGAAACCCAAGAGACCCAGTACTTC. Amino acid sequence: CASSLALLGGRETQETQYF.

This clonotype was observed many times. For the CDR3, the DNA is TGCGCCAGCAGCCAGCTACCGGGTGACCAGCCCCAGCATTTT. Residues: CASSQLPGDQPQHF. The chain is built from TRBV4-1 and TRBJ1-5; D remains unclear. CDR1 and CDR2 from the germline V gene are MGHRA and YSYEKL. Trimming left V 3 bases short and J 7 bases short, with 13 bases between. The CDR3 totals 14 residues.